This T cell receptor (beta chain) came from a study of regulatory T cells in long-lasting Graves disease. Findings of the study overall: Because few samples were included, accuracy may have been lower. There was favoring of TRBV28, TRBJ1-2 and TRBJ2-5 in persistent disease.

The TCR beta library used iRepertoire HTBI primers with Arm-PCR amplification of CDR3. From the multiplex PCR reads, TCRdb called clonotypes with MiXCR, one entry per CDR3 protein. The sample carries about 540,000 distinct CDR3 sequences, roughly 14% recorded once. Unmatched junction bases numbered 11, after V lost 5 bases and J lost 7 bases. The length of the CDR3 is 15 residues. Germline values: CDR1 MNHEY, CDR2 SMNVEV (reference sequence). This clonotype has a count of ten or more. Its target is unknown. The time point here: newly diagnosed GD, antithyroid drugs for less than 3 months. Making the TCR library involved RNA that had been extracted from PBMCs. As a group, patients came from one endocrinology department in Xi'an, China. These same data were also listed under a study on T cells in Graves' hyperthyroidism and ophthalmopathy. As reported in that work: Hyperthyroidism had been newly diagnosed in patients aged 18 to 65, and its duration was under 2 months.

This specimen was peripheral blood mononuclear cells (PBMCs), taken at new diagnosis, from a patient treated with antithyroid drugs. The sequence derives from a man younger than 45 with Graves disease. The gene calls are TRBV27 and TRBJ2-1, with 7 bases fitting TRBD1. DNA of the CDR3: TGTGCCAGCAGTGGTCGGGCAGGGGGATGGAATGAGCAGTTCTTC. Translating it yields CASSGRAGGWNEQFF.